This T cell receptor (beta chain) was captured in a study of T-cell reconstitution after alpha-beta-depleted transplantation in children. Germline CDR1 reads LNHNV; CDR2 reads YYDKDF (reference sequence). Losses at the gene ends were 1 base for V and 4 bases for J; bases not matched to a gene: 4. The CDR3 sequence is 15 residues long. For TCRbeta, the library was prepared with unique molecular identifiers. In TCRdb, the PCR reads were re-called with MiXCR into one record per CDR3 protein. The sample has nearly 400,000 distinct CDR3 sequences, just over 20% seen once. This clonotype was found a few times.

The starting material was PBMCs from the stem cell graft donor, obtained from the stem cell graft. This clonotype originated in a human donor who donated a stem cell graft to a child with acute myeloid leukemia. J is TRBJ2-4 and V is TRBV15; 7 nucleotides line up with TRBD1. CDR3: CATSRGGTEKNIQYF. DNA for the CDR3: TGTGCCACCAGCAGAGGGGGGACAGAAAAAAACATTCAGTACTTC.